The entry that follows covers one T cell receptor (beta chain) sequence. The antigen it binds to is not known. It has no much larger one-base neighbor in the sample; base qualities were not kept. This specimen belongs to a study of PD-1 blockade in mismatch repair-deficient tumors listed by TCRdb under 2017. Background on the whole study: Between late 2013 and September 2016, the trial enrolled around 86 consecutive patients with roughly 13 mismatch repair-deficient cancer types, every one of whom had been previously treated and was progressing. Tumor-associated T cell clones were tracked in the peripheral blood of patients responding to PD-1 blockade by deep sequencing of TCR CDR3 regions.

Library preparation employed the immunoSEQ multiplex PCR assay. TCRdb obtained this table from immuneACCESS and retained in-frame rearrangements with V and J assigned. These tables miss some clones; where compared with another copy, unresolved V genes account for less than half of the shortfall, and the remainder is unexplained. The sample profile shows roughly 50,000 clones; roughly 75% of them were found once. The ten biggest clones cover 3.3% of the sample. For every enrolled patient, mismatch repair deficiency was confirmed by either polymerase chain reaction or immunohistochemistry. Three patients who responded to pembrolizumab therapy underwent TCR sequencing. The phase II trial prospectively evaluated PD-1 blockade with pembrolizumab in advanced mismatch repair-deficient cancers, independent of tissue of origin. Serial peripheral blood T cell samples were collected before and at multiple times after starting PD-1 blockade. Blood sampling times were reported as weeks after the first pembrolizumab dose.

What the research found in general, with its limitations: Tumor-resident clones, often undetectable in blood before treatment, expanded rapidly after pembrolizumab and then contracted, generally before radiologic responses.

Here V drops 8 bases and J drops 11 bases, and the junction holds 8 bases not matched to any gene. CDR1 and CDR2, per the germline V gene, are SNHLY and FYNNEI. Counted from cysteine to phenylalanine, this CDR3 has 11 amino acids. Only CDR3 DNA is held: 33 bases, read in frame from base 1. The TCR sequence derives from an adult with mismatch repair-deficient cancer. The chain was built from TRBV2 and TRBJ1-1; 7 bases in between match TRBD1. The sample here was peripheral blood, taken 4 weeks after starting pembrolizumab. The CDR3 reads CASASKGAAFF. The nucleotide sequence reads as follows: TGTGCCAGCGCGTCTAAGGGGGCGGCTTTCTTT.